Below, one TCR beta chain is given with its context. Its antigen remains unidentified. RNA, once extracted, was reverse transcribed into cDNA for use as the sequencing template. Libraries were prepared by immunoSEQ multiplex PCR; TCRdb keeps only in-frame clonotypes and omits some of them. The sample comprises over 85,000 clones, approximately 66% of which are singletons, and around 15% rests with the top ten. This entry is derived from a study of CD8+ T cells in alopecia areata. Study results and caveats: For lesional scalp, especially alopecia totalis/universalis, clonality was higher than in normal scalp. Patients shared TCRs less clearly than mice did, possibly for HLA-related reasons.

Treatment defined: oral pan-JAK inhibitor, 5-10 mg twice daily. Lesional scalp punch biopsies and peripheral blood were collected from alopecia areata patients. V was clipped by 2 bases and J by 1 base, with 8 bases between them. This CDR3 comprises 14 residues. The germline gives CDR1 SGHTA, CDR2 FQGTGA. This TCR was sampled from a human donor with alopecia areata. The chain couples TRBV7-3 to TRBJ1-1; no definite D call. Sequencing used CD8+ T cells sorted from blood, obtained at week 4, from a patient treated with tofacitinib. DNA for the CDR3: TGTGCCAGCAGCTTAGAAGGCCGGAACACTGAAGCTTTCTTT. Protein product: CASSLEGRNTEAFF.